A selection of T cell receptor beta chains follows, all from one sample in a study of control samples from healthy donors and cancer patients. The table came from immunoSEQ multiplex PCR; TCRdb's copy has only in-frame clones and leaves some out. The sample carries roughly 98,000 clones, about 92% recorded once. Sequencing was performed on blood. The receptor set was obtained from a man between 18 and 35 years old in good health. The CDR3 runs from the conserved cysteine through the conserved F or W. D genes are given only for firm matches. Size is stated for part of the rows, as once, few or many counts, or as a class when the clone is expanded.

NA,TRBJ2-7,TRBV7-9,NA,CASSLEGYNEQYF,TGTGCCAGCAGCTTAGAGGGCTACAACGAGCAGTACTTC
NA,TRBJ1-6,TRBV18,NA,CASSLPVGNSPLHF,TGTGCCAGCTCCCTTCCTGTTGGGAATTCACCCCTCCACTTT
NA,TRBJ1-2,TRBV5-6,TRBD1,CASSSGTGFYGYTF,TGTGCCAGCAGCTCCGGGACAGGGTTTTACGGCTACACCTTC
once,TRBJ1-3,TRBV3-1/TRBV3-2,TRBD1,CASSQGTGAGNTIYF,TGTGCCAGCAGCCAAGGGACAGGGGCTGGAAACACCATATATTTT
NA,TRBJ1-1,TRBV19,NA,CASSIDNTEAFF,TGTGCCAGTAGTATAGATAACACTGAAGCTTTCTTT
NA,TRBJ2-3,TRBV3-1/TRBV3-2,TRBD1,CASSQMIGTGLDTQYF,TGTGCCAGCAGCCAGATGATCGGGACAGGGTTGGATACGCAGTATTTT
once,TRBJ2-7,TRBV7-8,TRBD1,CASSLGGQGYEQYF,TGTGCCAGCAGCTTAGGGGGACAGGGCTACGAGCAGTACTTC
NA,TRBJ2-1,TRBV7-6,NA,CASSLRQSSYNEQFF,TGTGCCAGCAGCCTAAGACAGAGCTCCTACAATGAGCAGTTCTTC
NA,TRBJ1-5,TRBV28,NA,CASSLWQGTNQPQHF,TGTGCCAGCAGTTTATGGCAAGGTACAAATCAGCCCCAGCATTTT
NA,TRBJ1-1,TRBV7-9,TRBD1,CASSLKEGAKNTEAFF,TGTGCCAGCAGCTTAAAGGAGGGGGCGAAGAACACTGAAGCTTTCTTT
NA,TRBJ1-2,TRBV27,NA,CASSLLGVGAYGYTF,TGTGCCAGCAGTTTATTGGGGGTGGGAGCCTATGGCTACACCTTC
NA,TRBJ2-7,TRBV11-2,NA,CASSLVGDAYEQYF,TGTGCCAGCAGCTTAGTCGGTGACGCCTACGAGCAGTACTTC
NA,TRBJ2-1,TRBV6-1,TRBD2,CASSEFSGSYNEQFF,TGTGCCAGCAGTGAATTTAGCGGGAGTTACAATGAGCAGTTCTTC
NA,TRBJ1-1,TRBV18,NA,CASSPTQNTEAFF,TGTGCCAGCTCACCAACACAGAACACTGAAGCTTTCTTT
NA,TRBJ1-1,TRBV6-5,TRBD1,CASRQDRENEAFF,TGTGCCAGCAGACAGGACAGGGAAAATGAAGCTTTCTTT
NA,TRBJ2-3,TRBV6-2/TRBV6-3,NA,CASSPRGTRGTDTQYF,TGTGCCAGCAGCCCTCGAGGGACCCGGGGCACAGATACGCAGTATTTT
NA,TRBJ1-6,TRBV4-2,TRBD1,CASSQDPAGGNSPLHF,TGTGCCAGCAGCCAAGATCCGGCAGGGGGGAATTCACCCCTCCACTTT
NA,TRBJ1-6,TRBV10-2,TRBD1,CATRIGTDNSPLHF,TGCGCCACGCGTATCGGGACAGACAATTCACCCCTCCACTTT
NA,TRBJ1-2,TRBV19,NA,CASSIRSGPDYGYTF,TGTGCCAGTAGTATACGATCCGGCCCGGACTATGGCTACACCTTC
NA,TRBJ2-5,TRBV6-1,TRBD1,CASSEAQGQGYEQYF,TGTGCCAGCAGTGAAGCGCAGGGACAGGGATATGAGCAGTACTTC
NA,TRBJ1-6,TRBV6-1,TRBD1,CASSEGQGGSPLHF,TGTGCCAGCAGTGAAGGACAGGGTGGATCACCCCTCCACTTT
NA,TRBJ2-7,TRBV5-1,TRBD1,CASSLAGTDYYEQYF,TGCGCCAGCAGCTTGGCGGGGACAGACTACTACGAGCAGTACTTC
NA,TRBJ2-5,TRBV18,TRBD1,CASSPVMDRAPQETQYF,TGTGCCAGCTCACCCGTGATGGACAGGGCTCCCCAAGAGACCCAGTACTTC
NA,TRBJ2-4,TRBV7-2,TRBD2,CASSLGTSGRVAKNIQYF,TGTGCCAGCAGCTTAGGGACTAGCGGGAGGGTCGCCAAAAACATTCAGTACTTC
NA,TRBJ1-3,TRBV7-6,TRBD1,CASSSGQGLSGNTIYF,TGTGCCAGCAGCTCGGGACAGGGGCTCTCTGGAAACACCATATATTTT
NA,TRBJ1-1,TRBV2,NA,CASRGGAEAFF,TGTGCCAGCAGGGGAGGGGCTGAAGCTTTCTTT
NA,TRBJ1-1,TRBV7-6,TRBD1,CASSLGGQTNTEAFF,TGTGCCAGCAGCTTAGGGGGACAGACAAACACTGAAGCTTTCTTT
NA,TRBJ2-2,TRBV6-5,NA,CASKPELLSGELFF,TGTGCCAGCAAACCAGAGTTACTGTCCGGGGAGCTGTTTTTT
NA,TRBJ2-7,TRBV5-5,NA,CASSAGLNYEQYF,TGTGCCAGCAGCGCGGGACTGAACTACGAGCAGTACTTC
NA,TRBJ2-1,TRBV27,NA,CASSWRNEQFF,TGTGCCAGCAGTTGGCGGAATGAGCAGTTCTTC
NA,TRBJ1-2,TRBV6-5,NA,CASSYGGYGYTF,TGTGCCAGCAGTTATGGGGGATACGGCTACACCTTC
NA,TRBJ1-5,TRBV15,TRBD1,CATSRGLEGQGTLSNQPQHF,TGTGCCACCAGCAGAGGACTAGAAGGACAGGGGACCCTTAGCAATCAGCCCCAGCATTTT
once,TRBJ2-3,TRBV6-6,NA,CASSLGIESMDTQYF,TGTGCCAGCAGTCTAGGAATAGAAAGCATGGATACGCAGTATTTT
NA,TRBJ2-7,TRBV18,NA,CASSPAQSGITYEQYF,TGTGCCAGCTCACCCGCCCAGTCCGGGATCACCTACGAGCAGTACTTC
once,TRBJ2-1,TRBV2,NA,CASTLGAYNEQFF,TGTGCCAGCACCCTCGGGGCCTACAATGAGCAGTTCTTC
NA,TRBJ1-2,TRBV7-2,NA,CASSFPGTLTGYTF,TGTGCCAGCAGCTTCCCCGGGACACTAACCGGCTACACCTTC